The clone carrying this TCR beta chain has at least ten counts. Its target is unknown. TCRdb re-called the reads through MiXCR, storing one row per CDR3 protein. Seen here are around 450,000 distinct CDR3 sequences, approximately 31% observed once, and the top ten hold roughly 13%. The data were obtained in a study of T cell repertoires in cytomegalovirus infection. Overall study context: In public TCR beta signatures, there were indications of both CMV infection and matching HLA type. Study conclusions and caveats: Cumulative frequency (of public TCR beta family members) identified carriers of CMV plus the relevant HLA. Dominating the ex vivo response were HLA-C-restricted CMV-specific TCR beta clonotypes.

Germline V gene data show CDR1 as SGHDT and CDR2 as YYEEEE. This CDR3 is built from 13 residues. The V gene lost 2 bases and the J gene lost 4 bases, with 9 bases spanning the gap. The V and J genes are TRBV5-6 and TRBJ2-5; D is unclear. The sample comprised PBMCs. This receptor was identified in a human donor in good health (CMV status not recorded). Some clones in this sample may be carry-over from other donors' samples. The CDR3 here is CASSLKGPETQYF. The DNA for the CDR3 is TGTGCCAGCAGCTTAAAAGGCCCAGAGACCCAGTACTTC.